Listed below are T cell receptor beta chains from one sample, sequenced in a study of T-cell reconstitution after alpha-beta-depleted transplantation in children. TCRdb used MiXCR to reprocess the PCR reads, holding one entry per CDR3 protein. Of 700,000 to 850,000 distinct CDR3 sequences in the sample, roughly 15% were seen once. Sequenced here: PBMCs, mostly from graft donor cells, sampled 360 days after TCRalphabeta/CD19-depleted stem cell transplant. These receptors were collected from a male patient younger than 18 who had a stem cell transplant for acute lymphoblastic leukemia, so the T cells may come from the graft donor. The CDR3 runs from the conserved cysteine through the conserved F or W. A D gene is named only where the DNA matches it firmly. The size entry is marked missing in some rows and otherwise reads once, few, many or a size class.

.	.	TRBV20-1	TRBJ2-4	TGCAGTGGAGGAGCACCGAGGGCCAAAAACATTCAGTACTTC	CSGGAPRAKNIQYF
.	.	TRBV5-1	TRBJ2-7	TGCGCCAGCAGCGCCTGGACCCGGCATTACGAGCAGTACTTC	CASSAWTRHYEQYF
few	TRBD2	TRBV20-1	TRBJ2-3	TGCAGTGCTGGGCGACTAGCGGAGATGGCAGATACGCAGTATTTT	CSAGRLAEMADTQYF
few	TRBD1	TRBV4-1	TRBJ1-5	TGCGCCAGCAGCCACGGACAGGGAAGCGGCAATCAGCCCCAGCATTTT	CASSHGQGSGNQPQHF
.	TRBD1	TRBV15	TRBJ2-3	TGTGCCACCAGTGATCGACCGGACAGGGGTACAGATACGCAGTATTTT	CATSDRPDRGTDTQYF
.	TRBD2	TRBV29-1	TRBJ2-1	TGCAGCGTTAAGGGGCGGGAGAGCTCCTACAATGAGCAGTTCTTC	CSVKGRESSYNEQFF
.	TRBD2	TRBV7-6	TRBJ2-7	TGTGCCAGCAGTCGGGAGGGACTAGGGGGCTACGAGCAGTACTTC	CASSREGLGGYEQYF
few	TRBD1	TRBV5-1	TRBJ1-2	TGCGCCAGCAGCTTCTACAGGGGGGGAAATGGCTACACCTTC	CASSFYRGGNGYTF
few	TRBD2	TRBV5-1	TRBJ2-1	TGCGCCAGCAGCTTGGCCGGGACTAGTTATTACAATGAGCAGTTCTTC	CASSLAGTSYYNEQFF
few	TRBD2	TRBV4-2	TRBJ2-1	TGTGCCAGCAGCCCAGAAGGATGGACTAGCGGGAGGAGAGGGGGCAATGAGCAGTTCTTC	CASSPEGWTSGRRGGNEQFF
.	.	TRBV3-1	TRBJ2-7	TGTGCCAGCAGCAAGCCCCGGACGGGAATCTACGAGCAGTACTTC	CASSKPRTGIYEQYF
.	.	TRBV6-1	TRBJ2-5	TGTGCCAGCAGTCTTACGGTTTCCTCTGGAGAGACCCAGTACTTC	CASSLTVSSGETQYF
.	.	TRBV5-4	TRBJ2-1	TGTGCCAGCAGCTTGCCCCACAATGAGCAGTTCTTC	CASSLPHNEQFF
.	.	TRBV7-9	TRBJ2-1	TGTGCCAGCAGCTTAGCGCACACCCTCGCCTACAATGAGCAGTTCTTC	CASSLAHTLAYNEQFF
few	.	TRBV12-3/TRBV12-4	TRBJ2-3	TGTGCCAGCAGGGAGACAGGCACAGATACGCAGTATTTT	CASRETGTDTQYF
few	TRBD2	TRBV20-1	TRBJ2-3	TGCAGTGCTAGAGGTCCGGGAGGGCCGACAGATACGCAGTATTTT	CSARGPGGPTDTQYF
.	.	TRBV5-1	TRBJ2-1	TGCGCCAGCAGCTGGGACAAATACTACAATGAGCAGTTCTTC	CASSWDKYYNEQFF
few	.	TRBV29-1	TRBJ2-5	TGCAGCGTTGTACACATCCAAGAGACCCAGTACTTC	CSVVHIQETQYF
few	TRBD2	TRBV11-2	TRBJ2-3	TGTGCCAGCAGCTTAGATCCCCTAGCGGGAGTAACAGATACGCAGTATTTT	CASSLDPLAGVTDTQYF
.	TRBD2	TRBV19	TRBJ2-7	TGTGCCAGCGGACTAGCGGGAGAGTGGACCGAAAAGCAGTACTTC	CASGLAGEWTEKQYF
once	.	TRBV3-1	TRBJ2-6	TGTGCCATCAGTTTCGGGACACTTACCCCTACTGGGGCCAACGTCCTGACTTTC	CAISFGTLTPTGANVLTF
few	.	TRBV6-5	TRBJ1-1	TGTGCCACCCAGCCAGGACTCCAGGATGAAGCTTTCTTT	CATQPGLQDEAFF
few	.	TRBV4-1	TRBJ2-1	TGCGCCAGCAGCCAAGGCCGGGGCTGGTCCTACAATGAGCAGTTCTTC	CASSQGRGWSYNEQFF
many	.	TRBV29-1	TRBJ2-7	TGCAGCGTTGTGGGGGTCCAAAGCTCCTACGAGCAGTACTTC	CSVVGVQSSYEQYF
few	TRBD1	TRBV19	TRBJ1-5	TGTGCCAGTAGGCACAGGGGGCATAATCAGCCCCAGCATTTT	CASRHRGHNQPQHF
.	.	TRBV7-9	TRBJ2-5	TGTGCCAGCAGCCCCTTGGGCGACGGATTAGAGACCCAGTACTTC	CASSPLGDGLETQYF
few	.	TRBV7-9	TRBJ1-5	TGTGCCAGCAGCTTAGATGTGGGGGCGCGACAGCCCCAGCATTTT	CASSLDVGARQPQHF
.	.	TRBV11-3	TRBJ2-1	TGTGCCAGCAGAAGCCGGGACTCCCCCAATGAGCAGTTCTTC	CASRSRDSPNEQFF
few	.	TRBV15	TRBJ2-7	TGTGCCACCAGCAGAGGGGACAGGGCCGGGACTAGCTTGTACGAGCAGTACTTC	CATSRGDRAGTSLYEQYF
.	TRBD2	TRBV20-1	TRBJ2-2	TGCAGTGCTAGAGCCAGGACTAGTAACACCGGGGAGCTGTTTTTT	CSARARTSNTGELFF